This TCR beta chain is drawn from a study of T-cell reconstitution after alpha-beta-depleted transplantation in children. The germline V gene has CDR1 SEHNR and CDR2 FQNEAQ (reference sequence). V lost 5 bases and J 4 bases, leaving 12 bases between the germline ends. This CDR3 spans 13 amino acids. Unique molecular identifiers tagged the TCRbeta library. TCRdb fed the PCR reads into MiXCR, producing one record per CDR3 protein. The sample has a few hundred thousand distinct CDR3 sequences, around 21% seen once. This clonotype was seen a single time. The chain links TRBV7-9 to TRBJ2-7; D is perhaps TRBD1 or TRBD2 (5 bases each). Sequences were derived from PBMCs from the stem cell graft donor, sampled from the stem cell graft. The TCR sequence derives from a human donor who donated a stem cell graft to a child with acute myeloid leukemia. In DNA, the CDR3 is TGTGCCAGCAGCCCCCCCTGGGGGTACGAGCAGTACTTC. As protein: CASSPPWGYEQYF. Complete variable domain (other parts from reference TRBV7-9 and TRBJ2-7): DTGVSQNPRHKITKRGQNVTFRCDPISEHNRLYWYRQTLGQGPEFLTYFQNEAQLEKSRLLSDRFSAERPKGSFSTLEIQRTEQGDSAMYLCASSPPWGYEQYFGPGTRLTVT.